These 17 T cell receptor beta chains came from one sample sequenced in a study of T-cell reconstitution after alpha-beta-depleted transplantation in children. It was with unique molecular identifiers that the TCRbeta library was prepared. Using its own MiXCR run on the PCR reads, TCRdb lists one record per CDR3 protein. The sample gives fewer than 700,000 distinct CDR3 sequences, 23% of which show up once; less than 15% is in the top ten. This specimen consisted of PBMCs, mostly from graft donor cells, obtained 360 days after TCRalphabeta/CD19-depleted stem cell transplant. The receptors were gathered from a boy under three years old who had a stem cell transplant for acute myeloid leukemia, so the T cells may come from the graft donor.

This clonotype turned up a few times. The junction differs from germline at one of its ends, possibly a read error. The rearrangement uses TRBV6-1 and TRBJ1-5; a possible D gene is TRBD1 (5 bases). The CDR3 extends over 13 amino acids. CDR1 and CDR2 (germline): MNHNS, SASEGT. The CDR3 DNA is TGTGCCAGCAGGCAGGGTAGCGATCAGCCCCAGCATTTT. It codes for CASRQGSDQPQHF.

This clonotype has a handful of counts. The DNA of the CDR3 is TGCGCCAGCAGCCCAGGACAGGGTTTCAACAATGAGCAGTTCTTC. Translating it yields CASSPGQGFNNEQFF. This chain uses TRBV4-3 with TRBJ2-1; 8 nucleotides agree with TRBD1. The ends lost 4 bases at V and 5 bases at J; junction bases unmatched: 7. In germline, CDR1 is LGHNA, CDR2 YSLEER. This CDR3 comprises 15 residues.

This chain joins TRBV6-5 and TRBJ1-1; D might be TRBD1 (5 bases). The V end was cut by 2 bases, the J end by 1 base, with 11 bases between. The CDR3 is 15 amino acids. The germline V gene encodes CDR1 MNHEY and CDR2 SVGAGI. CDR3 loop: CASSYAGSGNTEAFF. CDR3 sequence (DNA): TGTGCCAGCAGTTACGCAGGGTCGGGGAACACTGAAGCTTTCTTT.

This clonotype was recorded a few times. This chain links TRBV6-1 with TRBJ2-5; 9 bases align to TRBD2. In germline, CDR1 is MNHNS, CDR2 SASEGT. With V trimmed by 5 bases and J by 10 bases, 17 bases remained unmatched. The CDR3 is 16 amino acids. The CDR3 is CASSPVRGGAKMGQYF. The CDR3 DNA reads as TGTGCCAGCAGTCCAGTCCGCGGGGGGGCCAAGATGGGCCAGTACTTC.

The gene calls are TRBV21-1 and TRBJ2-7; TRBD2 is the table's D call, not checked against the DNA. TRBV21-1 is classified as a pseudogene. The CDR3 spans 17 residues. DNA of the CDR3: TGTGCCAGCAGCAAAGCTCGGGAGGGGGTCCCGTCCTACGAGCAGTACTTC. This sequence encodes CASSKAREGVPSYEQYF.

The CDR3 protein is CASSRTDEGTNEQFF. For the CDR3, the DNA is TGTGCCAGCAGCCGAACGGATGAGGGAACCAATGAGCAGTTCTTC. The chain couples TRBV6-1 to TRBJ2-1; D possibly corresponds to TRBD2 (5 bases). V lost 6 bases, J lost 6 bases, and 18 bases lay in between. Germline V gene data show CDR1 as MNHNS and CDR2 as SASEGT. CDR3 length: 15 amino acids.

This clonotype was detected only a few times. The J gene is TRBJ2-5, the V gene TRBV7-6, with 12 bases that match TRBD2. V dropped 5 bases and J dropped 5; count of bases not matched to a gene: 6. The CDR3 covers 15 residues. CDR1 and CDR2 (germline): SGHVS, FNYEAQ. The CDR3 region is CASSKTSGGVETQYF. CDR3 bases: TGTGCCAGCAGCAAGACTAGCGGGGGAGTGGAGACCCAGTACTTC.

This clonotype has a count of ten or more. The chain links TRBV14 to TRBJ2-3; possibly TRBD2 for D (6 bases). This CDR3 comprises 18 residues. Between the trimmed V and J ends, which lost 2 bases and 0 bases, there was a span of 18 bases. CDR1 is SGHDN and CDR2 is FVKESK in the germline V gene. The CDR3 region is CASSQNRLGLTSTDTQYF. CDR3 in DNA: TGTGCCAGCAGCCAAAACCGACTGGGACTCACTAGCACAGATACGCAGTATTTT.

This rearrangement joins TRBV29-1 to TRBJ1-1; TRBD1 aligns across 7 bases. The germline V gene has CDR1 SQVTM and CDR2 ANQGSEA. The CDR3 consists of 11 residues. The V and J ends lost 6 bases and 11 bases, in that order; junction bases with no gene match: 9. This CDR3 is CSVVVTGTAFF. CDR3 bases: TGCAGCGTCGTTGTGACAGGGACGGCTTTCTTT.

In this sample, this clonotype turned up a few times. DNA of the CDR3: TGTGCCAGCAGCCAAGGCGGGCGGACCTATGGCTACACCTTC. Amino acid sequence: CASSQGGRTYGYTF. This sequence joins TRBV4-2 and TRBJ1-2; unclear D gene. V was cut by 1 base and J by 4 bases, with 10 bases left in between. The CDR3 is 14 amino acids. CDR1 is LGHNA and CDR2 is YNFKEQ in the germline V gene.

This clonotype was found many times. This chain links TRBV20-1 with TRBJ1-1; D may be TRBD1 (6 bases). V was cut by 5 bases and J by 2 bases, with 18 bases left in between. CDR3 length: 15 amino acids. Per the germline V gene, CDR1 is DFQATT and CDR2 is SNEGSKA (reference sequence). DNA for the CDR3: TGCAGTGCTCCCCGGGGGCGTCGAACAAACACTGAAGCTTTCTTT. This sequence encodes CSAPRGRRTNTEAFF.

The chain links TRBV10-3 to TRBJ2-2; 7 bases fit TRBD1. Trimming at V came to 3 bases and at J to 1 base, leaving 11 bases not matched to a gene. The germline CDR1 and CDR2 sequences are ENHRY and SYGVKD. This CDR3 has 18 residues. The CDR3 loop is CAISEWAQTGLNTGELFF. The CDR3 coding sequence is TGTGCCATCAGTGAATGGGCCCAGACAGGGCTGAACACCGGGGAGCTGTTTTTT.

This clonotype was detected many times. This chain links TRBV6-1 with TRBJ2-7, with 11 bases identical to TRBD1. CDR3 length: 15 residues. The germline V gene encodes CDR1 MNHNS and CDR2 SASEGT. With 5 bases clipped from V and 1 base from J, the junction kept 4 bases outside the gene matches. In DNA, the CDR3 is TGTGCCAGCAGTCCAGGGACAGGGGGGTCCTACGAGCAGTACTTC. Encoded protein: CASSPGTGGSYEQYF.

This clonotype was detected ten times or more. This chain connects TRBV6-1 to TRBJ2-7; no clear D gene. V lost 6 bases to trimming and J lost 2 bases, with 11 bases between them. Germline V CDR1 and CDR2: MNHNS, SASEGT. CDR3 length equals 13 residues. The DNA of the CDR3 is TGTGCCAGCAGCCCGTTGATACCCTACGAGCAGTACTTC. Translating it yields CASSPLIPYEQYF.

This rearrangement joins TRBV2 to TRBJ1-5, with D tentatively TRBD1 (5 bases). CDR1 and CDR2 (germline): SNHLY, FYNNEI. Trimming pared 1 base from V and 8 bases from J, leaving 12 bases between. The CDR3 extends over 14 amino acids. CDR3 in amino acids: CASSEEAGRKPQHF. The CDR3 region has the DNA TGTGCCAGCAGTGAAGAGGCAGGGAGGAAGCCCCAGCATTTT.

The sample holds many counts of this clonotype. The gene calls are TRBV4-1 and TRBJ1-5; 8 nucleotides match TRBD1. This CDR3 comprises 15 residues. V was pared by 4 bases and J by 7 bases, with 9 bases of the junction left unmatched. The germline V gene encodes CDR1 MGHRA and CDR2 YSYEKL. The CDR3 sequence: CASSLGTGNTQPQHF. The CDR3 DNA sequence: TGCGCCAGCAGCCTGGGGACAGGAAACACCCAGCCCCAGCATTTT.

The CDR3 region has the DNA TGTGCCAGCAGCTTCCTCGGACCTCTAGCGGGGGCTCCACTAGCCAAAAACATTCAGTACTTC. It encodes CASSFLGPLAGAPLAKNIQYF. The genes are TRBV11-2 and TRBJ2-4; TRBD2 matches 10 bases. The CDR3 runs 21 residues. Germline values: CDR1 SGHAT, CDR2 FQNNGV. With 3 bases clipped from V and 0 bases from J, the junction kept 17 bases outside the gene matches.